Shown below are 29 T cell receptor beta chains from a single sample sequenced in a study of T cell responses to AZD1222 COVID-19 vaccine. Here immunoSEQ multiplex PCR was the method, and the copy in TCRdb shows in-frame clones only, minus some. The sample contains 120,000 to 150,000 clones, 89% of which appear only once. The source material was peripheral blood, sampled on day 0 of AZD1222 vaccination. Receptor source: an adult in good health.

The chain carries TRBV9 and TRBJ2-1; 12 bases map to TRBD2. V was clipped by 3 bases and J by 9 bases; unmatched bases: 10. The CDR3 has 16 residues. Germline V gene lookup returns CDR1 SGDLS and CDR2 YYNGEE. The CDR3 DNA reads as TGTGCCAGCAGCGCAGTAGGATCTAGCGGGAGGGGTGAGCAGTTCTTC. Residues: CASSAVGSSGRGEQFF.

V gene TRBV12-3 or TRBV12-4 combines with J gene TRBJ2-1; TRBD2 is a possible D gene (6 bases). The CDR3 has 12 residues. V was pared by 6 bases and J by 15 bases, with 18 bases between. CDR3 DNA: TGTGCCAGCAGCTACCTTAGCGGTCAAGGGTTCTTC. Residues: CASSYLSGQGFF.

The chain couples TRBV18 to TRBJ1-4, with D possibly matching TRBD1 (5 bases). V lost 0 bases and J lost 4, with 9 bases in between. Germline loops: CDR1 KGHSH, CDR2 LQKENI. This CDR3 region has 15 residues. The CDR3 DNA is TGTGCCAGCTCACCACCTGGGGCGAATAATGAAAAACTGTTTTTT. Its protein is CASSPPGANNEKLFF.

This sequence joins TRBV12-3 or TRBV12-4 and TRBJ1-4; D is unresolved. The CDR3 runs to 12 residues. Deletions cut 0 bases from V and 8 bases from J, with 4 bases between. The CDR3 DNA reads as TGTGCCAGCAGTTTAGCCCCAGAAAAACTGTTTTTT. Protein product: CASSLAPEKLFF.

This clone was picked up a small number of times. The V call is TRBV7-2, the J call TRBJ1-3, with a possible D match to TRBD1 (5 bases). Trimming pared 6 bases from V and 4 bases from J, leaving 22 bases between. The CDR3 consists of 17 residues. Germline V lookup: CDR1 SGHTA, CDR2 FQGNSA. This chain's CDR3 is CASRGIGRGGEGNTIYF. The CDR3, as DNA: TGTGCCAGCAGGGGTATCGGACGCGGGGGAGAAGGAAACACCATATATTTT.

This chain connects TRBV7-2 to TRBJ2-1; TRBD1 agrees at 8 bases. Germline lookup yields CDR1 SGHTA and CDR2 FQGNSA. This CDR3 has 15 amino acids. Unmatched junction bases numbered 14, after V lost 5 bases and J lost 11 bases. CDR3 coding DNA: TGTGCCAGCAGCCCCCGGACAGGGATGCTAGCCCAGCAGTTCTTC. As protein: CASSPRTGMLAQQFF.

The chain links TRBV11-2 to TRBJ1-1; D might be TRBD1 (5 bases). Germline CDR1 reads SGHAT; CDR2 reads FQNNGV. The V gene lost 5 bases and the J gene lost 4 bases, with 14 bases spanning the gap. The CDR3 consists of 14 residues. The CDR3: CASSQFVGGTEAFF. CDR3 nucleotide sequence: TGTGCCAGCAGCCAATTTGTGGGGGGCACTGAAGCTTTCTTT.

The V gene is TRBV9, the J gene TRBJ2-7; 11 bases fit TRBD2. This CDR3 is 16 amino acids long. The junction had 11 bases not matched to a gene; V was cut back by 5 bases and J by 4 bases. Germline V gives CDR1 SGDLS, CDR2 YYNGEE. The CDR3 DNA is TGTGCCAGCAGTAGGAATCCGGGACTAGCGGATTACGAGCAGTACTTC. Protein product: CASSRNPGLADYEQYF. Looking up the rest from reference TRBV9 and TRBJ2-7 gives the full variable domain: DSGVTQTPKHLITATGQRVTLRCSPRSGDLSVYWYQQSLDQGLQFLIQYYNGEERAKGNILERFSAQQFPDLHSELNLSSLELGDSALYFCASSRNPGLADYEQYFGPGTRLTVT.

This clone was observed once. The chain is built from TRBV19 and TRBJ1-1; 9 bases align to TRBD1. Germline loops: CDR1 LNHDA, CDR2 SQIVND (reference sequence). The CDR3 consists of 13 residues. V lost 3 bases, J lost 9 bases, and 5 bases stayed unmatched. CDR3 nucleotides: TGTGCCAGTAGTATCCAACAGGGGGCCCAAGCTTTCTTT. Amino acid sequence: CASSIQQGAQAFF.

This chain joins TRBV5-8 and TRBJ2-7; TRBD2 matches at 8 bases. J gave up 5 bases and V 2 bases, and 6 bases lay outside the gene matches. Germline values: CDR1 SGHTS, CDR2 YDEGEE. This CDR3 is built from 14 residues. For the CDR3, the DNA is TGTGCCAGCAGCTTTCGGACTAGCCTCCACGAGCAGTACTTC. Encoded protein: CASSFRTSLHEQYF.

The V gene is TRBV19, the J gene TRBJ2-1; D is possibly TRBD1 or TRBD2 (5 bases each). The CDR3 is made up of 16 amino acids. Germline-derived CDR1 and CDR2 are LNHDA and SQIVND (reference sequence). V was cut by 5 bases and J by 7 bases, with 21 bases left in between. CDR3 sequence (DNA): TGTGCCAGTAGTTCCCTTACCGGGGCCCTGGGAAATGAGCAGTTCTTC. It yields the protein CASSSLTGALGNEQFF.

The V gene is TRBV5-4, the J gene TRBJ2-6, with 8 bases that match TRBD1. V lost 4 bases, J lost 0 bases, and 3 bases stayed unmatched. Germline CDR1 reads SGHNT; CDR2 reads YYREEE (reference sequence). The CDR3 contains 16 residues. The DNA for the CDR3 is TGTGCCAGCAGCCCAGGGGGCGGCTCTGGGGCCAACGTCCTGACTTTC. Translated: CASSPGGGSGANVLTF.

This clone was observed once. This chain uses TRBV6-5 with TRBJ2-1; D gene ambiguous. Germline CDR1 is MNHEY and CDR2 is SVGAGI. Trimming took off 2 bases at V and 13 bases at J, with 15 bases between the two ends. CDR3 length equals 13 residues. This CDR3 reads CASSYRRPSEQFF. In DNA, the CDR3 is TGTGCCAGCAGTTACCGGCGGCCGTCGGAACAGTTCTTC.

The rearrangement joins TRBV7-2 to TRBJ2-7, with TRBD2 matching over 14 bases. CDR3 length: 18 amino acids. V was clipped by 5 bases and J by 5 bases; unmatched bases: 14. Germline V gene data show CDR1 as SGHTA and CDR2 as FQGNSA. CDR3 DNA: TGTGCCAGCAGCGCACGGACTAGCGGGAGGCCCGGTAACGACGAGCAGTACTTC. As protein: CASSARTSGRPGNDEQYF.

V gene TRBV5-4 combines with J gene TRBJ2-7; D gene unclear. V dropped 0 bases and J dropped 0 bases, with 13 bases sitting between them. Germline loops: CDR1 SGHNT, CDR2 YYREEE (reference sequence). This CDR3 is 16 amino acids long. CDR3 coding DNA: TGTGCCAGCAGCTTGGATGCGGCCCGAAGCTCCTACGAGCAGTACTTC. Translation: CASSLDAARSSYEQYF.

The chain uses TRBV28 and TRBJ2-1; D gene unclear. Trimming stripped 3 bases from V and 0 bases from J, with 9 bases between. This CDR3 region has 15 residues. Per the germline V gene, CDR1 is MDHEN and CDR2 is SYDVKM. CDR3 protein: CASSFRSSSYNEQFF. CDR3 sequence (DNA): TGTGCCAGCAGTTTCCGTTCGAGCTCCTACAATGAGCAGTTCTTC.

CDR3 in DNA: TGTGCCAGCCAGAAAACGGGAGGACCTTGGAATGAGCAGTTCTTC. This translates into CASQKTGGPWNEQFF. V usage is TRBV6-5 and J usage is TRBJ2-1; 7 nucleotides match TRBD2. The CDR3 is made up of 15 amino acids. Germline V gene data show CDR1 as MNHEY and CDR2 as SVGAGI. V gave up 8 bases and J gave up 7 bases; unmatched junction bases: 14.

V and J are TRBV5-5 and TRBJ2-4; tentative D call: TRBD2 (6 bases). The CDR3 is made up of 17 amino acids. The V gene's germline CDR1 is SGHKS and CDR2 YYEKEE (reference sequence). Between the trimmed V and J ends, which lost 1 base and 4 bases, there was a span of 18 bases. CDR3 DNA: TGTGCCAGCAGCTTGAGCCCGGGCACCGGGACTAAAAACATTCAGTACTTC. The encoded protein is CASSLSPGTGTKNIQYF.

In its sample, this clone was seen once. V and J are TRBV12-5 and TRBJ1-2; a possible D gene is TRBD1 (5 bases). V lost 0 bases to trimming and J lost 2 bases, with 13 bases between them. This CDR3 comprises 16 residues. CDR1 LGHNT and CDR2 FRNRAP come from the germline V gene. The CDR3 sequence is CASGLVVGTPNYGYTF. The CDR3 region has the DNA TGTGCTAGTGGTTTGGTAGTAGGGACTCCGAACTATGGCTACACCTTC. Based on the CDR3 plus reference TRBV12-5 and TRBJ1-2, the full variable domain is DARVTQTPRHKVTEMGQEVTMRCQPILGHNTVFWYRQTMMQGLELLAYFRNRAPLDDSGMPKDRFSAEMPDATLATLKIQPSEPRDSAVYFCASGLVVGTPNYGYTFGSGTRLTVV.

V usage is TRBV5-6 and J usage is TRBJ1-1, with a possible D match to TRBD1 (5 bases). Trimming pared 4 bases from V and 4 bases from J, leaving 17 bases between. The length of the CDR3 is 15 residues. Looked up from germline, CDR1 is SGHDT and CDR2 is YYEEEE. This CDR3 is CASSASGLRRTEAFF. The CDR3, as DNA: TGTGCCAGCAGCGCTTCAGGGTTGAGGCGCACTGAAGCTTTCTTT.

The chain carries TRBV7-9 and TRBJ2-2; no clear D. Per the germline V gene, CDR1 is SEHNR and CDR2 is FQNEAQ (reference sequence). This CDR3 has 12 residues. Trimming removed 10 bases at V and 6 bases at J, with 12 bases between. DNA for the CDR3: TGTGCCAACCCGAAGGGTTCCGGGGAGCTGTTTTTT. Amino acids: CANPKGSGELFF. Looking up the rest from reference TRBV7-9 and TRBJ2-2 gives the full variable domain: DTGVSQNPRHKITKRGQNVTFRCDPISEHNRLYWYRQTLGQGPEFLTYFQNEAQLEKSRLLSDRFSAERPKGSFSTLEIQRTEQGDSAMYLCANPKGSGELFFGEGSRLTVL.

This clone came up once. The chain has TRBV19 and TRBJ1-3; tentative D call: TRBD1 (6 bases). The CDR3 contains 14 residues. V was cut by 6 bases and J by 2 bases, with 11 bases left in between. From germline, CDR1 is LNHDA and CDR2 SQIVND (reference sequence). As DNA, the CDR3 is TGTGCCAGTAGGACCACAGGGACTGGAAACACCATATATTTT. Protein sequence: CASRTTGTGNTIYF.

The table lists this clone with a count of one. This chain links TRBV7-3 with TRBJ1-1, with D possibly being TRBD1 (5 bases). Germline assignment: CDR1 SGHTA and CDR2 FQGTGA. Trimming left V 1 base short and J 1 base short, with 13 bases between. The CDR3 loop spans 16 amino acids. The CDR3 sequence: CASSLIPGAGNTEAFF. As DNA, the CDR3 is TGTGCCAGCAGCTTAATCCCCGGGGCAGGGAACACTGAAGCTTTCTTT.

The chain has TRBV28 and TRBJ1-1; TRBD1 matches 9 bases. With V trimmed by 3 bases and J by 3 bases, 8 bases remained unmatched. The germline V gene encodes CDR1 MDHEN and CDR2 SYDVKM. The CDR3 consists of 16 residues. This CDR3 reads CASSFLDRGGYTEAFF. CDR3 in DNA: TGTGCCAGCAGTTTCCTCGACAGGGGGGGTTACACTGAAGCTTTCTTT.

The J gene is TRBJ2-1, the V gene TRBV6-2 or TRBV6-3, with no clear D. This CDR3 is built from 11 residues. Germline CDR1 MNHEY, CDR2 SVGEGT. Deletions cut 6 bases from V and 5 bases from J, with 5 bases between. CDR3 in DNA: TGTGCCAGCAGCCGGAACAATGAGCAGTTCTTC. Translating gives CASSRNNEQFF.

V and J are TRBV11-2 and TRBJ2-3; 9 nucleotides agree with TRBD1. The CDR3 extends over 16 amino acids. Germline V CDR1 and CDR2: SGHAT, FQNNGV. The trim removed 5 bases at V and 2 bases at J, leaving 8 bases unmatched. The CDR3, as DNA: TGTGCCAGCAGCCCAAGACAGGGGGTGTCCACAGATACGCAGTATTTT. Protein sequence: CASSPRQGVSTDTQYF.

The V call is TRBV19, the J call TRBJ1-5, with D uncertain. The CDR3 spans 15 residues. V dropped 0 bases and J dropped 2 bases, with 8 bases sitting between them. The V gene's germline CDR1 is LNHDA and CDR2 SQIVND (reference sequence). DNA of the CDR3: TGTGCCAGTAGTATAGAGGGATCGGGCAATCAGCCCCAGCATTTT. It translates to CASSIEGSGNQPQHF.

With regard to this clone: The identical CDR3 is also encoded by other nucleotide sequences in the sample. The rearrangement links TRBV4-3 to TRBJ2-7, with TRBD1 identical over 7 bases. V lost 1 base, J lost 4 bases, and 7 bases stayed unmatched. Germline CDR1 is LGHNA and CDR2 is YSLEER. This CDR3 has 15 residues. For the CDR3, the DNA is TGCGCCAGCAGCCAAGTTGAGGGGGCGCCGTACGAGCAGTACTTC. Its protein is CASSQVEGAPYEQYF.

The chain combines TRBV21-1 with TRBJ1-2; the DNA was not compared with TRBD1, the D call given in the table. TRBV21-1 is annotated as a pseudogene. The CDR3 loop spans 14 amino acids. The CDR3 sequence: CASSSTPGGYGYTF. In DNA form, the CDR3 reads TGTGCCAGCAGCAGTACGCCAGGGGGCTATGGCTACACCTTC.